The next 16 T cell receptor beta chains were all read from a single sample in a study of graft-versus-host responses after intestinal transplantation. Generated by immunoSEQ multiplex PCR, the TCRdb table keeps only in-frame clones and is missing some. The repertoire holds 45,000 or so clones, with around nine tenths as singletons. This material consisted of PBMCs, taken 524 days after transplant. These TCRs come from a human patient who received an intestinal transplant, so some T cells may come from the graft donor.

The rearrangement joins TRBV15 to TRBJ2-2; D possibly corresponds to TRBD2 (7 bases). Trimming cost V 7 bases and J 6 bases, with 18 bases left between them. This CDR3 is 15 amino acids long. CDR1 is LNHNV and CDR2 is YYDKDF in the germline V gene (reference sequence). The CDR3: CATTKHGGQSGELFF. The CDR3, as DNA: TGTGCCACCACCAAGCACGGGGGGCAGTCCGGGGAGCTGTTTTTT.

The DNA of the CDR3 is TGTGCCAGCAGTTTGCTAGCGGAATACAATGAGCAGTTCTTC. It yields the protein CASSLLAEYNEQFF. This chain joins TRBV27 and TRBJ2-1; 7 nucleotides match TRBD2. Trimming at V came to 3 bases and at J to 4 bases, leaving 3 bases not matched to a gene. Germline lookup yields CDR1 MNHEY and CDR2 SMNVEV (reference sequence). The CDR3 is made up of 14 amino acids.

The V gene is TRBV9, the J gene TRBJ2-1, with D possibly TRBD2 on 6 matching bases. Germline V gene lookup returns CDR1 SGDLS and CDR2 YYNGEE. Trimming removed 1 base at V and 5 bases at J, with 28 bases between. The CDR3 covers 20 residues. CDR3 in amino acids: CASSVRGLSGSGIGHNEQFF. Written as DNA, the CDR3 is TGTGCCAGCAGCGTAAGGGGTTTGAGTGGTAGCGGAATAGGTCACAATGAGCAGTTCTTC. The full variable domain, completed using reference TRBV9 and TRBJ2-1, is DSGVTQTPKHLITATGQRVTLRCSPRSGDLSVYWYQQSLDQGLQFLIQYYNGEERAKGNILERFSAQQFPDLHSELNLSSLELGDSALYFCASSVRGLSGSGIGHNEQFFGPGTRLTVL.

The chain has TRBV4-3 and TRBJ2-2; perhaps TRBD2 as D (7 bases). Trimming stripped 0 bases from V and 5 bases from J, with 19 bases between. CDR3 size: 18 residues. Germline CDR1 LGHNA, CDR2 YSLEER. CDR3 bases: TGCGCCAGCAGCCAAGATGGGGGGGGCAGGGGAATAACCGGGGAGCTGTTTTTT. Translated: CASSQDGGGRGITGELFF.

The chain couples TRBV9 to TRBJ2-5; perhaps TRBD1 as D (7 bases). The V and J ends lost 0 bases and 4 bases respectively, with 16 bases between them. Germline CDR1 is SGDLS and CDR2 is YYNGEE. This CDR3 comprises 16 residues. CDR3 DNA sequence: TGTGCCAGCAGCGTAGGCGGGTTGCAGGGGGGAGAGACCCAGTACTTC. As protein: CASSVGGLQGGETQYF.

About this clone itself: Its ends do not fully match the called genes, so a read error is possible. The V gene is TRBV28, the J gene TRBJ2-3; D perhaps matches TRBD2 (5 bases). This CDR3 is built from 14 residues. CDR1 is MDHEN, CDR2 SYDVKM, per germline. CDR3 coding DNA: TGTGCCGGCCGACCGGCGGGCCCCACAAATACGCAGTATTTT. It is translated as CAGRPAGPTNTQYF. The complete variable domain, with remaining parts taken from reference TRBV28 and TRBJ2-3, reads DVKVTQSSRYLVKRTGEKVFLECVQDMDHENMFWYRQDPGLGLRLIYFSYDVKMKEKGDIPEGYSVSREKKERFSLILESASTNQTSMYLCAGRPAGPTNTQYFGPGTRLTVL.

The rearrangement links TRBV4-1 to TRBJ2-1; TRBD2 might be the D (5 bases). The V gene's germline CDR1 is MGHRA and CDR2 YSYEKL. Between the trimmed V and J ends, which lost 6 bases and 2 bases, there was a span of 14 bases. The length of the CDR3 is 15 residues. The CDR3 bases are TGCGCCAGCAGTCCCGTCCTAGCTCCCTACAATGAGCAGTTCTTC. Its protein product is CASSPVLAPYNEQFF.

The sample holds one count of this clone. This chain uses TRBV6-1 with TRBJ2-2, with D perhaps TRBD1 (6 bases). The CDR3 extends over 12 amino acids. Germline lookup yields CDR1 MNHNS and CDR2 SASEGT. The CDR3 sequence: CSTDRNTGELFF. The CDR3 DNA reads as TGTTCGACGGACAGGAACACCGGGGAGCTGTTTTTT.

The chain couples TRBV19 to TRBJ1-1, with D uncertain. The CDR3 has 14 residues. Germline CDR1 LNHDA, CDR2 SQIVND (reference sequence). The V end was cut by 7 bases, the J end by 7 bases, with 19 bases between. The CDR3 spells CASNLARSGHEAFF. CDR3 DNA: TGTGCCAGTAATCTAGCCCGGTCGGGCCATGAAGCTTTCTTT. The whole variable domain, filled in from reference TRBV19 and TRBJ1-1, reads DGGITQSPKYLFRKEGQNVTLSCEQNLNHDAMYWYRQDPGQGLRLIYYSQIVNDFQKGDIAEGYSVSREKKESFPLTVTSAQKNPTAFYLCASNLARSGHEAFFGQGTRLTVV.

The genes are TRBV11-2 and TRBJ2-3; the match to TRBD2 covers 11 bases. This CDR3 is built from 14 residues. Germline CDR1 is SGHAT and CDR2 is FQNNGV. With 3 bases clipped from V and 6 bases from J, the junction kept 2 bases outside the gene matches. CDR3 coding DNA: TGTGCCAGCAGCTTGGGACTAGCGGCCGATACGCAGTATTTT. Translated: CASSLGLAADTQYF. Complete variable domain (other parts from reference TRBV11-2 and TRBJ2-3): EAGVAQSPRYKIIEKRQSVAFWCNPISGHATLYWYQQILGQGPKLLIQFQNNGVVDDSQLPKDRFSAERLKGVDSTLKIQPAKLEDSAVYLCASSLGLAADTQYFGPGTRLTVL.

The chain uses TRBV19 and TRBJ1-4; tentatively, D is TRBD1 (6 bases). Trimming removed 7 bases from V and 3 bases from J, with 15 bases in between. This CDR3 is 15 amino acids long. CDR1 LNHDA and CDR2 SQIVND come from the germline V gene (reference sequence). This CDR3 is CASKAWGAANEKLFF. The DNA of the CDR3 is TGTGCCAGTAAGGCCTGGGGGGCGGCTAATGAAAAACTGTTTTTT.

V and J are TRBV4-2 and TRBJ2-7; 7 bases are shared with TRBD2. J gave up 2 bases and V 1 base, and 8 bases lay outside the gene matches. CDR3 length equals 16 residues. In germline, CDR1 is LGHNA, CDR2 YNFKEQ. The CDR3 is CASSQVEVSGAYEQYF. The CDR3 bases are TGTGCCAGCAGCCAAGTCGAGGTGAGCGGGGCCTACGAGCAGTACTTC.

This chain uses TRBV6-5 with TRBJ1-4; D not resolved. The CDR3 sequence is 15 residues long. Germline V gives CDR1 MNHEY, CDR2 SVGAGI. V was cut by 0 bases and J by 4 bases, with 9 bases left in between. The CDR3 DNA sequence: TGTGCCAGCAGTTACTCGGCGGGCGGTAATGAAAAACTGTTTTTT. Amino acid sequence: CASSYSAGGNEKLFF.

The chain couples TRBV6-1 to TRBJ2-1; 13 bases map to TRBD2. The germline CDR1 and CDR2 sequences are MNHNS and SASEGT. After removal of 5 bases from V and 6 bases from J, the junction contained 1 base not matched to a gene. The CDR3 covers 14 residues. As DNA, the CDR3 is TGTGCCAGCAGTACTAGCGGGAGGGCCAATGAGCAGTTCTTC. Amino acids: CASSTSGRANEQFF.

The V and J genes are TRBV6-6 and TRBJ2-5; 7 bases match TRBD1. V shed 5 bases, J shed 4 bases, and the junction held 7 bases outside the gene matches. Per the germline V gene, CDR1 is MNHNY and CDR2 is SVGAGI (reference sequence). This CDR3 is built from 14 residues. For the CDR3, the DNA is TGTGCCAGCAGTGCCCTGCCAGGGGGAGAGACCCAGTACTTC. Protein product: CASSALPGGETQYF.

The genes are TRBV6-6 and TRBJ2-7; 7 nucleotides agree with TRBD1. The junction had 13 bases not matched to a gene; V was cut back by 7 bases and J by 4 bases. There are 15 residues in the CDR3. Per the germline V gene, CDR1 is MNHNY and CDR2 is SVGAGI (reference sequence). The CDR3 here is CASTRTDRVPYEQYF. The CDR3 DNA reads TGTGCCAGCACCCGCACCGACAGGGTCCCATACGAGCAGTACTTC.